This T cell receptor (delta chain) was recovered during a study of gamma-delta T cells after stem cell transplantation. Germline loops: CDR1 GEAIGNYY, CDR2 EKD. V was pared by 2 bases and J by 0 bases, with 24 bases between. CDR3 size: 19 residues. TCRdb used CATT to re-call clones from the RT-PCR reads. The sample shows roughly 1,300 delta-chain clones, around a tenth of them seen only once. This receptor was identified in a human donor. It is not recorded whose cells these are; they may come from a transplant donor. Sequenced: gamma-delta T cells. The chain is built from TRDV2 and TRDJ1; D might be TRDD3 (5 bases). Here the J gene was assigned by germline matching of the DNA, as TCRdb has none. The CDR3 nucleotides read TGTGCCTGTGACAACAGGGGGGGGGCGACCCGCTCGTACACCGATAAACTCATCTTT. Protein sequence: CACDNRGGATRSYTDKLIF.